This T cell receptor (beta chain) was found in a study of patients and donors after allogeneic stem cell transplantation. Using its own MiXCR run on the RT-PCR reads, TCRdb lists one record per CDR3 protein. In the table there are some 150,000 distinct CDR3 sequences, about a third of which are singletons. Germline V lookup: CDR1 SGHRS, CDR2 YFSETQ. This CDR3 contains 13 residues. The V end was cut by 4 bases, the J end by 10 bases, with 15 bases between. The receptor's source is a human donor who was either an allogeneic HSCT recipient or a stem cell or donor lymphocyte infusion donor (not recorded which). It is not recorded whose cells these are; they may come from a transplant donor. The specimen sequenced was blood, either unsorted or a sorted T cell fraction (not recorded which). J is TRBJ1-5 and V is TRBV5-1; D gene unclear. The CDR3 loop is CASSKIRKGPQHF. CDR3 DNA: TGCGCCAGCAGCAAAATTCGGAAGGGTCCCCAGCATTTT.